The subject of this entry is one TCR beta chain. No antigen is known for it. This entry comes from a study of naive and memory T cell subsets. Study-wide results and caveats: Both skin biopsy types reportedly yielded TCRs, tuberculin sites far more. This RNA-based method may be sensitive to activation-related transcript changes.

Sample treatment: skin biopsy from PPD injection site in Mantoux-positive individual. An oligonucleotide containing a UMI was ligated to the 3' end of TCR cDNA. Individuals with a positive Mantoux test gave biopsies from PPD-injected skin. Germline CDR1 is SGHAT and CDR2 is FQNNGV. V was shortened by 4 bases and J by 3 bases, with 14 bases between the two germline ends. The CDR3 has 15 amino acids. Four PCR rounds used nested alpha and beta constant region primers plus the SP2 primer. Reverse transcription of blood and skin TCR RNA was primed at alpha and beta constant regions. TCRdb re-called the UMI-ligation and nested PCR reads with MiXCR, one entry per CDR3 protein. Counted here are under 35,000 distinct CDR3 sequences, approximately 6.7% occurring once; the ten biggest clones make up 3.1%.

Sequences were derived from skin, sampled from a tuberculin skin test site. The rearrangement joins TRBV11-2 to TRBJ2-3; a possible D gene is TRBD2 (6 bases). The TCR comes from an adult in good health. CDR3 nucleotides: TGTGCCAGCAGCTCCGGGGGAGGTCAGACAGATACGCAGTATTTT. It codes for CASSSGGGQTDTQYF.